This is a list of T cell receptor beta chains from one sample in a study of blood T cell repertoires in COVID-19. Clones were read by immunoSEQ multiplex PCR, and TCRdb kept only the in-frame ones, dropping some. The sample contains hundreds of thousands of clones, around 86% of which appear only once. The sequenced material came from peripheral blood. The receptor set was obtained from a human donor in a cohort sampled during active COVID-19. Each CDR3 is given with its conserved first and last residue. The D gene is left open where the match is weak. Size is omitted from some rows. Given values are once, few, many or a class for expanded clones.

abundance: .
d_gene: TRBD2
j_gene: TRBJ2-1
v_gene: TRBV7-9
CDR3aa: CASSLGTSGYNEQFF
CDR3nt: TGTGCCAGCAGCTTAGGGACTAGCGGCTACAATGAGCAGTTCTTC

abundance: .
d_gene: .
j_gene: TRBJ2-3
v_gene: TRBV7-9
CDR3aa: CASSLDKRFTTSTDTQYF
CDR3nt: TGTGCCAGCAGCTTAGATAAACGGTTCACTACTAGCACAGATACGCAGTATTTT

abundance: .
d_gene: TRBD1
j_gene: TRBJ1-1
v_gene: TRBV2
CDR3aa: CASRGTENTEAFF
CDR3nt: TGTGCCAGCAGGGGGACAGAGAACACTGAAGCTTTCTTT

abundance: .
d_gene: .
j_gene: TRBJ2-7
v_gene: TRBV11-2
CDR3aa: CASSLRRDAWEQYF
CDR3nt: TGTGCCAGCAGCTTAAGGCGGGATGCTTGGGAGCAGTACTTC

abundance: .
d_gene: TRBD2
j_gene: TRBJ2-1
v_gene: TRBV28
CDR3aa: CASSFYTGGPNNEQFF
CDR3nt: TGTGCCAGCAGTTTTTATACGGGAGGGCCGAACAATGAGCAGTTCTTC

abundance: .
d_gene: TRBD2
j_gene: TRBJ2-1
v_gene: TRBV19
CDR3aa: CASSIGLRGGHNEQFF
CDR3nt: TGTGCCAGTAGTATTGGGCTGCGGGGGGGCCACAATGAGCAGTTCTTC

abundance: .
d_gene: .
j_gene: TRBJ1-6
v_gene: TRBV6-1
CDR3aa: CASSEPRVNSPLHF
CDR3nt: TGTGCCAGCAGTGAACCCAGGGTTAATTCACCCCTCCACTTT

abundance: .
d_gene: .
j_gene: TRBJ2-1
v_gene: TRBV7-9
CDR3aa: CASSSTVNEQFF
CDR3nt: TGTGCCAGCAGCTCGACAGTAAATGAGCAGTTCTTC

abundance: .
d_gene: TRBD1
j_gene: TRBJ1-2
v_gene: TRBV19
CDR3aa: CASSPTGGGYGYTF
CDR3nt: TGTGCCAGTAGCCCGACAGGGGGCGGGTATGGCTACACCTTC

abundance: .
d_gene: TRBD2
j_gene: TRBJ2-1
v_gene: TRBV11-1
CDR3aa: CASSKRGNEQFF
CDR3nt: TGTGCCAGCAGCAAGCGGGGGAATGAGCAGTTCTTC

abundance: .
d_gene: .
j_gene: TRBJ2-1
v_gene: TRBV7-3
CDR3aa: CASSSAVGATYNEQFF
CDR3nt: TGTGCCAGCAGCTCCGCAGTGGGCGCTACCTACAATGAGCAGTTCTTC

abundance: .
d_gene: .
j_gene: TRBJ1-1
v_gene: TRBV11-2
CDR3aa: CASSLEAYTEAFF
CDR3nt: TGTGCCAGCAGCCTAGAAGCCTACACTGAAGCTTTCTTT

abundance: .
d_gene: .
j_gene: TRBJ1-5
v_gene: TRBV5-3
CDR3aa: CARVRVPQHF
CDR3nt: TGTGCCAGAGTCAGGGTGCCCCAGCATTTT

abundance: once
d_gene: TRBD1
j_gene: TRBJ1-1
v_gene: TRBV5-6
CDR3aa: CASSHWEGTGAFF
CDR3nt: TGTGCCAGCAGCCATTGGGAGGGGACAGGGGCTTTCTTT

abundance: .
d_gene: .
j_gene: TRBJ2-2
v_gene: TRBV11-2
CDR3aa: CASSGEYSLGGGGELFF
CDR3nt: TGTGCCAGCAGCGGGGAGTATTCACTCGGGGGTGGCGGGGAGCTGTTTTTT

abundance: .
d_gene: .
j_gene: TRBJ2-2
v_gene: TRBV3-1/TRBV3-2
CDR3aa: CASTDAANTGELFF
CDR3nt: TGTGCCAGCACAGACGCGGCGAACACCGGGGAGCTGTTTTTT

abundance: .
d_gene: TRBD1
j_gene: TRBJ2-7
v_gene: TRBV11-1
CDR3aa: CASRSTRTGGFYEQYF
CDR3nt: TGTGCCAGCAGGTCAACCAGGACAGGGGGCTTCTACGAGCAGTACTTC

abundance: .
d_gene: .
j_gene: TRBJ1-1
v_gene: TRBV5-1
CDR3aa: CASSLNTVTNTEAFF
CDR3nt: TGCGCCAGCAGCTTAAACACCGTCACCAACACTGAAGCTTTCTTT

abundance: .
d_gene: TRBD2
j_gene: TRBJ2-2
v_gene: TRBV7-3
CDR3aa: CASSLNSGTGGGELFF
CDR3nt: TGTGCCAGCAGCTTAAATAGCGGGACCGGAGGAGGGGAGCTGTTTTTT

abundance: .
d_gene: .
j_gene: TRBJ2-5
v_gene: TRBV21-1
CDR3aa: CASSKGPIQGAQETQYF
CDR3nt: TGTGCCAGCAGCAAAGGGCCGATACAGGGGGCACAGGAGACCCAGTACTTC

abundance: .
d_gene: TRBD1
j_gene: TRBJ2-3
v_gene: TRBV5-1
CDR3aa: CASKSIAGGRDTQYF
CDR3nt: TGCGCCAGCAAAAGCATTGCAGGGGGCCGAGATACGCAGTATTTT

abundance: .
d_gene: .
j_gene: TRBJ2-5
v_gene: TRBV6-5
CDR3aa: CASIEEGETQYF
CDR3nt: TGTGCCAGCATCGAGGAGGGAGAGACCCAGTACTTC

abundance: .
d_gene: .
j_gene: TRBJ2-2
v_gene: TRBV15
CDR3aa: CATSRDNGEWIAGELFF
CDR3nt: TGTGCCACCAGCAGAGATAACGGGGAATGGATAGCCGGGGAGCTGTTTTTT

abundance: .
d_gene: TRBD2
j_gene: TRBJ2-3
v_gene: TRBV29-1
CDR3aa: CSVEDLNSGRLDTQYF
CDR3nt: TGCAGCGTTGAAGATCTTAATAGCGGGAGGTTGGATACGCAGTATTTT

abundance: .
d_gene: TRBD2
j_gene: TRBJ2-7
v_gene: TRBV5-1
CDR3aa: CASSITSSGGHEQYF
CDR3nt: TGCGCCAGCAGCATAACCTCTAGCGGGGGCCACGAGCAGTACTTC

abundance: once
d_gene: TRBD1
j_gene: TRBJ2-3
v_gene: TRBV30
CDR3aa: CAWSVGTGTTDTQYF
CDR3nt: TGTGCCTGGAGTGTAGGGACAGGGACCACAGATACGCAGTATTTT

abundance: .
d_gene: TRBD2
j_gene: TRBJ2-1
v_gene: TRBV2
CDR3aa: CASSVQAGGYNEQFF
CDR3nt: TGTGCCAGCAGTGTACAAGCGGGAGGCTACAATGAGCAGTTCTTC

abundance: .
d_gene: .
j_gene: TRBJ2-3
v_gene: TRBV5-1
CDR3aa: CASSLGEVDTQYF
CDR3nt: TGCGCCAGCAGCTTGGGGGAGGTGGATACGCAGTATTTT

abundance: .
d_gene: TRBD1
j_gene: TRBJ1-2
v_gene: TRBV19
CDR3aa: CASSSQGEGYTF
CDR3nt: TGTGCCAGTAGCAGCCAGGGGGAAGGCTACACCTTC

abundance: .
d_gene: TRBD2
j_gene: TRBJ2-1
v_gene: TRBV6-1
CDR3aa: CASSEGVAGVGEQFF
CDR3nt: TGTGCCAGCAGTGAAGGGGTAGCGGGAGTTGGTGAGCAGTTCTTC

abundance: few
d_gene: TRBD2
j_gene: TRBJ2-2
v_gene: TRBV19
CDR3aa: CASSTNRLANTGELFF
CDR3nt: TGTGCCAGTAGTACCAATCGACTAGCTAACACCGGGGAGCTGTTTTTT

abundance: .
d_gene: TRBD2
j_gene: TRBJ2-1
v_gene: TRBV19
CDR3aa: CASSLGLAGVRREQFF
CDR3nt: TGTGCCAGTAGTTTAGGACTAGCGGGAGTACGTCGTGAGCAGTTCTTC

abundance: .
d_gene: .
j_gene: TRBJ1-2
v_gene: TRBV7-9
CDR3aa: CASSPGDGGGYTF
CDR3nt: TGTGCCAGCAGTCCAGGGGATGGTGGTGGCTACACCTTC

abundance: .
d_gene: TRBD2
j_gene: TRBJ2-1
v_gene: TRBV2
CDR3aa: CASSAIGAGDWWNEQFF
CDR3nt: TGTGCCAGCAGCGCAATTGGGGCGGGAGACTGGTGGAATGAGCAGTTCTTC

abundance: .
d_gene: TRBD1
j_gene: TRBJ2-1
v_gene: TRBV6-2/TRBV6-3
CDR3aa: CASSSRTGGLWQFF
CDR3nt: TGTGCCAGCAGTTCCAGGACAGGGGGATTGTGGCAGTTCTTC

abundance: .
d_gene: .
j_gene: TRBJ1-2
v_gene: TRBV4-2
CDR3aa: CASSLQQGDYGYTF
CDR3nt: TGTGCCAGCAGCCTACAACAGGGAGACTATGGCTACACCTTC

abundance: .
d_gene: TRBD2
j_gene: TRBJ2-7
v_gene: TRBV11-2
CDR3aa: CASSFIGGDLREQYF
CDR3nt: TGTGCCAGCAGCTTTATTGGGGGGGACCTACGAGAGCAGTACTTC

abundance: .
d_gene: .
j_gene: TRBJ2-7
v_gene: TRBV11-1
CDR3aa: CASSLNQGDEQYF
CDR3nt: TGTGCCAGCAGCTTAAATCAAGGAGACGAGCAGTACTTC

abundance: .
d_gene: .
j_gene: TRBJ1-3
v_gene: TRBV30
CDR3aa: CAWSVPVQGGNTIYF
CDR3nt: TGTGCCTGGAGTGTTCCGGTGCAGGGAGGGAACACCATATATTTT

abundance: once
d_gene: .
j_gene: TRBJ2-3
v_gene: TRBV5-1
CDR3aa: CASSYRGGTDTQYF
CDR3nt: TGCGCCAGCAGCTACAGGGGAGGTACAGATACGCAGTATTTT

abundance: .
d_gene: TRBD2
j_gene: TRBJ2-1
v_gene: TRBV5-6
CDR3aa: CASSPPGLAGWGSYNEQFF
CDR3nt: TGTGCCAGCAGCCCTCCCGGACTAGCGGGATGGGGGTCCTACAATGAGCAGTTCTTC

abundance: .
d_gene: .
j_gene: TRBJ2-7
v_gene: TRBV7-2
CDR3aa: CASSIDRSLYEQYF
CDR3nt: TGTGCCAGCAGCATAGACAGGAGCCTCTACGAGCAGTACTTC

abundance: .
d_gene: .
j_gene: TRBJ1-4
v_gene: TRBV14
CDR3aa: CASSSRLNEKLFF
CDR3nt: TGTGCCAGCAGCTCCCGACTGAATGAAAAACTGTTTTTT

abundance: once
d_gene: .
j_gene: TRBJ1-5
v_gene: TRBV6-5
CDR3aa: CASGQLQNQPQHF
CDR3nt: TGTGCCAGCGGACAGTTACAAAATCAGCCCCAGCATTTT

abundance: .
d_gene: .
j_gene: TRBJ2-1
v_gene: TRBV5-1
CDR3aa: CASSLGGDYHNEQFF
CDR3nt: TGCGCCAGCAGCTTGGGCGGGGATTATCACAATGAGCAGTTCTTC

abundance: .
d_gene: TRBD1
j_gene: TRBJ1-1
v_gene: TRBV20-1
CDR3aa: CSASPGGGSTEAFF
CDR3nt: TGCAGTGCTAGTCCAGGGGGCGGGAGCACTGAAGCTTTCTTT

abundance: .
d_gene: TRBD1
j_gene: TRBJ1-1
v_gene: TRBV19
CDR3aa: CASSVPPGQGANTEAFF
CDR3nt: TGTGCCAGTAGTGTCCCTCCGGGACAGGGGGCGAACACTGAAGCTTTCTTT

abundance: .
d_gene: TRBD1
j_gene: TRBJ2-1
v_gene: TRBV5-5
CDR3aa: CASSIGQGSYNEQFF
CDR3nt: TGTGCCAGCAGCATAGGACAGGGCTCCTACAATGAGCAGTTCTTC

abundance: .
d_gene: TRBD2
j_gene: TRBJ2-1
v_gene: TRBV19
CDR3aa: CASSPLRLAGPDNEQFF
CDR3nt: TGTGCCAGTAGTCCATTGAGACTAGCGGGACCCGACAATGAGCAGTTCTTC

abundance: .
d_gene: TRBD2
j_gene: TRBJ2-1
v_gene: TRBV7-2
CDR3aa: CASSLMPSGDSEQFF
CDR3nt: TGTGCCAGCAGCTTAATGCCTAGCGGGGATTCTGAGCAGTTCTTC

abundance: .
d_gene: .
j_gene: TRBJ1-5
v_gene: TRBV30
CDR3aa: CAWSLQGNQPQHF
CDR3nt: TGTGCCTGGAGTCTGCAGGGCAATCAGCCCCAGCATTTT

abundance: .
d_gene: TRBD2
j_gene: TRBJ2-7
v_gene: TRBV2
CDR3aa: CASTGTGGSEQYF
CDR3nt: TGTGCCAGCACTGGGACCGGGGGGAGCGAGCAGTACTTC

abundance: .
d_gene: .
j_gene: TRBJ1-2
v_gene: TRBV19
CDR3aa: CASSMGLWQGKLVDGYTF
CDR3nt: TGTGCCAGTAGTATGGGATTATGGCAGGGGAAGTTAGTGGATGGCTACACCTTC

abundance: .
d_gene: .
j_gene: TRBJ2-5
v_gene: TRBV1
CDR3aa: CTSSQEREAETQYF
CDR3nt: TGCACCAGCAGCCAAGAGCGTGAGGCGGAGACCCAGTACTTC